In its sample, the clone carrying this T cell receptor (beta chain) was seen once. Recruited during active infection, patients (from Seattle) were subsequently followed longitudinally. The data derive from a study of blood T cell repertoires in COVID-19. Study-level information: There were acute and convalescent COVID-19 samples, and they came from the United States, Italy and Spain. PBMCs, B-cell-depleted T cells, or T cells were the source of the cDNA or gDNA that made up the material.

In the authors' workflow: Reference gene primer amplification gave estimated nucleated cell counts. Sequenced by immunoSEQ multiplex PCR; TCRdb stores in-frame clones only, minus some. That table gives V, J and clone size, and the DNA gave D and trimming. This table has 200,000 to 250,000 clones, 85% appearing once. Looked up from germline, CDR1 is LGHNA and CDR2 is YNFKEQ. The CDR3 is 13 amino acids. Trimming took off 1 base at V and 4 bases at J, with 5 bases between the two ends. This clonotype was sampled from a woman in her 70s with COVID-19, enrolled during active disease. V gene TRBV4-2 combines with J gene TRBJ1-5; D not certain. The sequenced sample was peripheral blood. Here the CDR3 DNA reads TGTGCCAGCAGCCAAGTCGGGAATCAGCCCCAGCATTTT. It is translated as CASSQVGNQPQHF.